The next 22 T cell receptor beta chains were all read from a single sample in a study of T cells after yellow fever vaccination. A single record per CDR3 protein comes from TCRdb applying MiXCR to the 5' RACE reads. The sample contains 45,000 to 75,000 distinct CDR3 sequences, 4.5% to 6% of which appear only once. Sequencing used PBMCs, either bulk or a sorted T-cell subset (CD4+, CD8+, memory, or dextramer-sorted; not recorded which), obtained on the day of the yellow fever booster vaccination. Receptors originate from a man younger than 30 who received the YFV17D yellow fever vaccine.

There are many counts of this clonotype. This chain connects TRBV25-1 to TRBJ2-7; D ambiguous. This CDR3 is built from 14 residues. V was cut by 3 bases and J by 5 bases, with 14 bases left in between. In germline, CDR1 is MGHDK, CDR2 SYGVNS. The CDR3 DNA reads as TGTGCCAGCAGTGAGGTTGGCGGAACCCACGAGCAGTACTTC. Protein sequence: CASSEVGGTHEQYF.

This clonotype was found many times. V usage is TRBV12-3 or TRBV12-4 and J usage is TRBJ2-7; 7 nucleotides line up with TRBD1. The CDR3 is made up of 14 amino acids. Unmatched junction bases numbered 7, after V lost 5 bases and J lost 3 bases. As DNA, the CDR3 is TGTGCCAGCAGTCCTCCGGGACAGCTCTACGAGCAGTACTTC. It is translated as CASSPPGQLYEQYF.

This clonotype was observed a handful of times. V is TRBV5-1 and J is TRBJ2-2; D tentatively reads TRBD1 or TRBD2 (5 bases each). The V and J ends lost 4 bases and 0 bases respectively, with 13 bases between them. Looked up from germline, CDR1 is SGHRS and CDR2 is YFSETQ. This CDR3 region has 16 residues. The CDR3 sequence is CASSGIGDANTGELFF. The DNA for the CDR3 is TGCGCCAGCAGCGGGATTGGGGACGCGAACACCGGGGAGCTGTTTTTT.

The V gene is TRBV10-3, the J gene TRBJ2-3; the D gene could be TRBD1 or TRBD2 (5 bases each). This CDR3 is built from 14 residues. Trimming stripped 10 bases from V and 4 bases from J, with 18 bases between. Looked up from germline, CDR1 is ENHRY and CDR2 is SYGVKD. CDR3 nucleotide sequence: TGTGCCACGAGGGACCTCCAAGGCGCAGATACGCAGTATTTT. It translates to CATRDLQGADTQYF.

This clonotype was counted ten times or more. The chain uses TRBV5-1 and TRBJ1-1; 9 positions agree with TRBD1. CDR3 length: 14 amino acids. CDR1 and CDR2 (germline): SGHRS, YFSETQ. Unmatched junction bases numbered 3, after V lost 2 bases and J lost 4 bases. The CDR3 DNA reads TGCGCCAGCAGCTTCGGACAGGGGCCCACTGAAGCTTTCTTT. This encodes CASSFGQGPTEAFF.

The CDR3: CASRGLSTYGYTF. The CDR3 region has the DNA TGTGCCTCCAGGGGTCTCTCAACCTATGGCTACACCTTC. The chain joins TRBV11-2 to TRBJ1-2; the D gene is possibly TRBD1 (6 bases). The CDR3 spans 13 residues. Germline lookup yields CDR1 SGHAT and CDR2 FQNNGV. Trimming shortened V by 11 bases and J by 4 bases, and 17 bases separated the two germline ends.

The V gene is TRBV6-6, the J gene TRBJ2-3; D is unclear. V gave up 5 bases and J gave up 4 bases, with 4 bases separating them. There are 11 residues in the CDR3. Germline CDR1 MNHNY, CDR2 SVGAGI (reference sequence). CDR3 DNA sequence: TGTGCCAGCAGTCGCTCAGATACGCAGTATTTT. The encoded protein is CASSRSDTQYF.

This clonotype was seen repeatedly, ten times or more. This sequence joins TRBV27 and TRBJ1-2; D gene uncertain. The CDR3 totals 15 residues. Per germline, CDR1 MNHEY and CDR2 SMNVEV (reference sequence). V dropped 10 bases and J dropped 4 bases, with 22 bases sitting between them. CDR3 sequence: CATSSVGSWGYGYTF. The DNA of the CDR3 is TGTGCCACCTCGTCCGTGGGCAGTTGGGGCTATGGCTACACCTTC.

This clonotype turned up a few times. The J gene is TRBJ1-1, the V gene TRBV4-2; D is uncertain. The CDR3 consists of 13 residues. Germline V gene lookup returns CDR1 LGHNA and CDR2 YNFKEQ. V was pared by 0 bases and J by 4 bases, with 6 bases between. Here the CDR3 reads CASSQDGITEAFF. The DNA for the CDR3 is TGTGCCAGCAGCCAAGATGGGATCACTGAAGCTTTCTTT.

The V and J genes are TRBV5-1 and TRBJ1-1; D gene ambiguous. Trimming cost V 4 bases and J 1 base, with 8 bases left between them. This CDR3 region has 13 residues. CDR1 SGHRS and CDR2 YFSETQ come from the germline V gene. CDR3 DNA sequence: TGCGCCAGCAGCATTTTGGCGAACACTGAAGCTTTCTTT. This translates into CASSILANTEAFF.

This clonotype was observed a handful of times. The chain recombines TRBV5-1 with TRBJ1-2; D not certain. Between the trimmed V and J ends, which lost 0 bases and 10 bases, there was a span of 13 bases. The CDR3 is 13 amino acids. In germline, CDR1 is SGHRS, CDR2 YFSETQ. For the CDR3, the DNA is TGCGCCAGCAGCTTGGGGCCCCGGAGGGCCTACACCTTC. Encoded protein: CASSLGPRRAYTF.

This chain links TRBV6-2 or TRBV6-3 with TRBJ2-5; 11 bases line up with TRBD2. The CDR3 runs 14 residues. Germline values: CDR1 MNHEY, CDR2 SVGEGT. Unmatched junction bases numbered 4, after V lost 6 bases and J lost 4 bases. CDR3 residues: CASRLSGGGETQYF. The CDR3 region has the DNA TGTGCCAGCAGACTTAGCGGGGGGGGAGAGACCCAGTACTTC.

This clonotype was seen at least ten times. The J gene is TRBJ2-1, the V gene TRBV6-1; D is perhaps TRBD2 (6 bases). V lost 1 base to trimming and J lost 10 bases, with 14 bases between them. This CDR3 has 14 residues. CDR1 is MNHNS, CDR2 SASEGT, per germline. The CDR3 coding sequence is TGTGCCAGCAGTGAAGATAACCGACTAGGCGAGCAGTTCTTC. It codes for CASSEDNRLGEQFF.

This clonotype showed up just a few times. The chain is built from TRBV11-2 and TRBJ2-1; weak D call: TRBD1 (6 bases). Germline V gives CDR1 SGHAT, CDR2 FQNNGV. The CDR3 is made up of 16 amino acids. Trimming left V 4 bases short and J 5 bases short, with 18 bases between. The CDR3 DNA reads TGTGCCAGCAGCTCGAGACAGGCCCAAAAAAACAATGAGCAGTTCTTC. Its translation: CASSSRQAQKNNEQFF.

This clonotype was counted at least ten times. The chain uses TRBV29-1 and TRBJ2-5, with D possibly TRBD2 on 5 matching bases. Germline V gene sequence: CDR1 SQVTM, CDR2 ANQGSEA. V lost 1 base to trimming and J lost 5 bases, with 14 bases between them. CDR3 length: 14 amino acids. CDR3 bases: TGCAGCGTTGAAGTTACGGGGATTCGGGAGACCCAGTACTTC. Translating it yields CSVEVTGIRETQYF.

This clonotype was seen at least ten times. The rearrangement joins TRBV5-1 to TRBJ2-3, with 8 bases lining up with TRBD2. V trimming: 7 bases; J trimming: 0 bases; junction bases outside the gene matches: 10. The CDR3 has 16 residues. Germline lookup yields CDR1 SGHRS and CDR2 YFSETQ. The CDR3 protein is CASSQPLAASTDTQYF. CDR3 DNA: TGCGCCAGCTCACAACCACTAGCGGCTAGCACAGATACGCAGTATTTT. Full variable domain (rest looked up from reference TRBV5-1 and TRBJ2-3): KAGVTQTPRYLIKTRGQQVTLSCSPISGHRSVSWYQQTPGQGLQFLFEYFSETQRNKGNFPGRFSGRQFSNSRSEMNVSTLELGDSALYLCASSQPLAASTDTQYFGPGTRLTVL.

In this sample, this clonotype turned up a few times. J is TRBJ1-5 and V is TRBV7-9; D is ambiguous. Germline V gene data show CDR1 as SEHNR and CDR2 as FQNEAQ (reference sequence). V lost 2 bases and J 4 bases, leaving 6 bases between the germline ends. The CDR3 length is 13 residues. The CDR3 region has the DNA TGTGCCAGCAGCTTAAGCACTAATCAGCCCCAGCATTTT. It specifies CASSLSTNQPQHF.

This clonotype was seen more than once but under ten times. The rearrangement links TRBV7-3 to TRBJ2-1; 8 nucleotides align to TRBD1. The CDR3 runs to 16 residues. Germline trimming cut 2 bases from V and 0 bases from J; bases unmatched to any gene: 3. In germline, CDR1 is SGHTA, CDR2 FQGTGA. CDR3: CASSLGTGLSYNEQFF. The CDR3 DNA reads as TGTGCCAGCAGCTTAGGGACAGGCCTCTCCTACAATGAGCAGTTCTTC.

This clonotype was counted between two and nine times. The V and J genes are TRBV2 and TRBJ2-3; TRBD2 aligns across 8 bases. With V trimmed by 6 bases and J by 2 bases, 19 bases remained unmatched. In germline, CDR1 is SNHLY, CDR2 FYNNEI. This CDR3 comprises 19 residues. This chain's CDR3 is CASSGDPRRTSPTTDTQYF. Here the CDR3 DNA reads TGTGCCAGCAGCGGGGACCCCCGGAGGACTAGCCCGACCACAGATACGCAGTATTTT.

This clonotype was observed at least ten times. CDR3 in DNA: TGCAGCGTTGAAGGGGCAGAAGCTTTCTTT. Encoded protein: CSVEGAEAFF. V is TRBV29-1 and J is TRBJ1-1; the D is unclear. Germline assignment: CDR1 SQVTM and CDR2 ANQGSEA. V dropped 1 base and J dropped 8 bases, with 5 bases sitting between them. There are 10 residues in the CDR3. Using reference TRBV29-1 and TRBJ1-1 for the parts outside the CDR3, the full variable domain is SAVISQKPSRDICQRGTSLTIQCQVDSQVTMMFWYRQQPGQSLTLIATANQGSEATYESGFVIDKFPISRPNLTFSTLTVSNMSPEDSSIYLCSVEGAEAFFGQGTRLTVV.

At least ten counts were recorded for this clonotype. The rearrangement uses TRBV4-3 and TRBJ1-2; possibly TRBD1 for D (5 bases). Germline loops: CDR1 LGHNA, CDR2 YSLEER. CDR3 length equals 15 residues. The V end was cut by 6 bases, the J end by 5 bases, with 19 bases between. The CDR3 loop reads CASRVGDARNYGYTF. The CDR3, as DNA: TGCGCCAGCAGAGTGGGGGACGCGCGAAATTATGGCTACACCTTC.

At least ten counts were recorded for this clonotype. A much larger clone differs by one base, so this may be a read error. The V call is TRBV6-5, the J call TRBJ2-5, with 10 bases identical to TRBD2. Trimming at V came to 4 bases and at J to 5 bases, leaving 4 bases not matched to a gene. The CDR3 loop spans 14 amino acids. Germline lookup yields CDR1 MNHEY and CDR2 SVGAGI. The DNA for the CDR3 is TGTGCCAGCAGTTCCAGCGGGGGGGGGGAGACCCAGTACTTC. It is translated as CASSSSGGGETQYF.